This note documents a single T cell receptor beta chain sequence. Antigen specificity is unknown. This sample is part of a study of T cell responses to AZD1222 COVID-19 vaccine. Points from the study as a whole: The number of AZD1222 recipients seropositive at baseline was only five to seven. Vaccine-associated CD4 TCRs spanned spike, dominant at 160-218 and 743-854. Clonal diversity was possibly underestimated, and the donors were mostly white British, with more females.

Looked up from germline, CDR1 is MNHEY and CDR2 is SVGEGT. V lost 5 bases to trimming and J lost 4 bases, with 12 bases between them. The length of the CDR3 is 15 residues. TCRdb's table, derived via immunoSEQ multiplex PCR, lists solely in-frame clones and lacks some. The data show 130,000 or so clones, 84% seen once. The clonotype was recovered from an adult who received the AZD1222 COVID-19 vaccine. The source material was peripheral blood, sampled 28 days after the second AZD1222 dose. The rearrangement links TRBV6-2 or TRBV6-3 to TRBJ1-6, with TRBD1 as a possible D gene (6 bases). The CDR3 sequence: CASSTGQLYNSPLHF. CDR3 in DNA: TGTGCCAGCAGTACAGGACAGCTTTATAATTCACCCCTCCACTTT.